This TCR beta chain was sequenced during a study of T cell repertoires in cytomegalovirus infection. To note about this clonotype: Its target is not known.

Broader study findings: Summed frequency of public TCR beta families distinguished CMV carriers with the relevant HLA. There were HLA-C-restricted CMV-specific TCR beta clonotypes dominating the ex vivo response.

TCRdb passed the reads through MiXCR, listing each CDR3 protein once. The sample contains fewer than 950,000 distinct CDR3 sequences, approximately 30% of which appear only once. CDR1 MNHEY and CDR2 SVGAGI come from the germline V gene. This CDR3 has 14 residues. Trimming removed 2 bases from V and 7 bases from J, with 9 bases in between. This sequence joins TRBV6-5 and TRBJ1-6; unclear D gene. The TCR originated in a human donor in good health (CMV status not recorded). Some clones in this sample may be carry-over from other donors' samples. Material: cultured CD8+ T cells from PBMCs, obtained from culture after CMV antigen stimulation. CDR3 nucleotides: TGTGCCAGCAGTTACGACAATTGGAATTCACCCCTCCACTTT. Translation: CASSYDNWNSPLHF.